The clone carrying this T cell receptor (beta chain) was detected once. The antigen is undetermined. It was with a sample-barcoded 5' primer and a J-beta primer mix that a second PCR of roughly 6 to 12 cycles was run. TCRdb re-called the 5' RACE reads with MiXCR, one entry per CDR3 protein. The sample lists roughly 1,300,000 distinct CDR3 sequences; around 59% were seen once. This entry is derived from a study of blood T cells in healthy people across ages. Study-level findings and limits: A roughly linear age-dependent decrease characterized TCR beta diversity per million T cells.

The V and J ends lost 3 bases and 3 bases, in that order; junction bases with no gene match: 7. The CDR3 is 15 residues long. Germline values: CDR1 DFQATT, CDR2 SNEGSKA (reference sequence). Per-sample yields of isolated PBMCs were at least 6 million. This chain links TRBV20-1 with TRBJ2-7; 11 bases fit TRBD1. This TCR derives from a man aged 18 to 30 in good health. Sequences were obtained from blood. CDR3 DNA: TGCAGTGCTAGTGTCCGGGACAGGGGGTTCTACGAGCAGTACTTC. Protein sequence: CSASVRDRGFYEQYF.